These T cell receptor beta chains were read from a single sample in a study of blood T cells in healthy people across ages. MiXCR, applied by TCRdb to the 5' RACE reads, yields one record per CDR3 protein. The sample has 850,000 to 1,000,000 distinct CDR3 sequences; about 48% are singletons. Sequencing was carried out using blood. These receptors all stem from a man younger than 40 in good health. Each CDR3 is given with its conserved first and last residue.

j_call v_call cdr3_aa
TRBJ1-5 TRBV6-2/TRBV6-3 CASSQGGPPQHF
TRBJ2-3 TRBV5-1 CASSPEGADTQYF
TRBJ1-2 TRBV4-1 CASSPRMAGDYGYTF
TRBJ2-3 TRBV11-2 CASSAHAGDTQYF
TRBJ2-3 TRBV9 CASSIGLAGGSSTDTQYF
TRBJ1-6 TRBV3-1 CASSQGSRSSYNSPLHF
TRBJ1-2 TRBV28 CASSWTATGGYTF
TRBJ2-3 TRBV5-1 CASSPAETDTQYF
TRBJ2-1 TRBV29-1 CSVGESGGKHNEQFF
NA TRBV7-2 CASSRDRGGWTQYF
TRBJ2-7 TRBV9 CASSVGQEFYEQYF
TRBJ2-5 TRBV5-1 CASSLDGASGRETQYF
TRBJ2-1 TRBV20-1 CSARDTELYNGQFF
TRBJ2-7 TRBV9 CASSPDSGTSGSNEQYF
TRBJ1-4 TRBV12-3/TRBV12-4 CASSSWFLTDRSPGGNEKLFF
TRBJ2-1 TRBV20-1 CSARDQEGSARYNEQFF
TRBJ2-1 TRBV6-1 CASSQLDSNEQFF
TRBJ2-3 TRBV6-1 CASRGLAGLTDTQYF
TRBJ2-7 TRBV21-1 CASSTAPGQGFSYEQYF
TRBJ2-1 TRBV27 CASSPGLAGGRSSSYNEQFF
TRBJ2-1 TRBV12-3/TRBV12-4 CASSYVPGLAGGVNEQFF
TRBJ2-3 TRBV4-1 CASSQASGAATDTQYF
TRBJ1-1 TRBV18 CASSQAVMNTEAFF
TRBJ1-5 TRBV20-1 CSATTQAGGGNQPQHF
TRBJ2-1 TRBV28 CASSSTRRGRYNEQFF
TRBJ2-3 TRBV9 CASSATPGTDTQYF
TRBJ1-3 TRBV5-6 CASSSMDRVIGNTIYF
TRBJ2-5 TRBV20-1 CSATGTSGAPEETQYF
TRBJ2-1 TRBV6-2/TRBV6-3 CASSYDGGLYNEQFF
TRBJ2-5 TRBV11-2 CASSTRVETQYF
TRBJ2-4 TRBV3-1 CASSQDGETKQNIQYF
TRBJ2-7 TRBV7-9 CASSLVLATYEQYF
TRBJ2-3 TRBV7-3 CASSPRLAGAITDTQYF
TRBJ2-3 TRBV25-1 CASRAGATDTQYF
TRBJ2-5 TRBV9 CASSFGQGRQETQYF
TRBJ1-3 TRBV6-6 CAARRTGSGNTIYF
TRBJ2-7 TRBV2 CASRGLAGDPYEQYF
TRBJ1-2 TRBV5-1 CASSDEGFLGGYTF
TRBJ2-5 TRBV12-3/TRBV12-4 CASSLASGLAGGKQYF
TRBJ2-3 TRBV29-1 CSVDLAGQDTDTQYF
TRBJ2-5 TRBV6-2/TRBV6-3 CASTLRIQETQYF
TRBJ1-5 TRBV30 CAWSFSRFNQPQHF
TRBJ2-4 TRBV3-1 CASSQYEGIAKNIQYF
TRBJ2-7 TRBV20-1 CSARWGGSSYEQYF
TRBJ2-3 TRBV5-1 CASSGGTAVRGDTQYF
TRBJ2-7 TRBV20-1 CSAGAGTSGDSYEQYF
TRBJ2-3 TRBV25-1 CASSLNGLLGTDTQYF